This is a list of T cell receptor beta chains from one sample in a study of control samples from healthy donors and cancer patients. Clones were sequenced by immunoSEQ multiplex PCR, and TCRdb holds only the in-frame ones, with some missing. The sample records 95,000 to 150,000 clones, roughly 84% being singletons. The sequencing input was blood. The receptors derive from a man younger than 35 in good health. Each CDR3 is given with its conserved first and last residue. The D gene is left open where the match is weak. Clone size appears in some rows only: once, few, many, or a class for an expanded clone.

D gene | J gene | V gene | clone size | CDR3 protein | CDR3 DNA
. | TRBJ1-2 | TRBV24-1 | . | CATSDPSVQANYGYTF | TGTGCCACCAGTGATCCTTCTGTCCAAGCTAACTATGGCTACACCTTC
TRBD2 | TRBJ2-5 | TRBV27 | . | CASSNYRAGGTQYF | TGTGCCAGCAGCAACTACAGGGCGGGGGGGACCCAGTACTTC
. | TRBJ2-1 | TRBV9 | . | CASSVDPINEQFF | TGTGCCAGCAGCGTAGATCCCATCAACGAGCAGTTCTTC
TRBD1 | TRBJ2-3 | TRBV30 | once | CAWSGSGGRTDTQYF | TGTGCCTGGAGTGGGTCAGGGGGCAGAACAGATACGCAGTATTTT
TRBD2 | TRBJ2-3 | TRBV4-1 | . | CASSHARLAGAYTDTQYF | TGCGCCAGCAGCCACGCCCGGTTAGCGGGAGCGTATACAGATACGCAGTATTTT
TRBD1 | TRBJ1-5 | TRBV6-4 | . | CASSETGEEHQPQHF | TGTGCCAGCAGTGAAACAGGGGAGGAACATCAGCCCCAGCATTTT
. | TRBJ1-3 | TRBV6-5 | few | CASRPSGRDTIYF | TGTGCCAGCCGGCCAAGCGGGAGAGACACCATATATTTT
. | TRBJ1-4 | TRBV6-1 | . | CASSEGGGNEKLFF | TGTGCCAGCAGTGAAGGGGGGGGTAATGAAAAACTGTTTTTT
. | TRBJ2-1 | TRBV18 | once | CASSPGGPGFNEQFF | TGTGCCAGCTCACCAGGAGGGCCAGGATTCAATGAGCAGTTCTTC
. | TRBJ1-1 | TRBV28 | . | CASSPGQAYTEAFF | TGTGCCAGCAGCCCGGGACAAGCATACACTGAAGCTTTCTTT
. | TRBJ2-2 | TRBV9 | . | CASSVRGSNGELFF | TGTGCCAGCAGCGTACGGGGGTCGAACGGGGAGCTGTTTTTT
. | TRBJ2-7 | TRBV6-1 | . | CASSAGQGYASYEQYF | TGTGCCAGCAGTGCCGGGCAGGGATACGCATCCTACGAGCAGTACTTC
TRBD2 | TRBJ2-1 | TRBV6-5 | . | CASSSLAGNEQFF | TGTGCCAGCAGTTCGCTAGCGGGGAATGAGCAGTTCTTC
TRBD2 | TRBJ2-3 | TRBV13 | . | CASSDTGLSTSSGSPDTQYF | TGTGCCAGCAGCGATACAGGGTTGTCTACATCTAGCGGGAGTCCAGATACGCAGTATTTT
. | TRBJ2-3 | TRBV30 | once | CACDMDGDTQYF | TGTGCCTGCGATATGGATGGAGATACGCAGTATTTT
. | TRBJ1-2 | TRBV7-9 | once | CASSATDFSGYTF | TGTGCCAGCAGCGCGACAGATTTTAGCGGCTACACCTTC
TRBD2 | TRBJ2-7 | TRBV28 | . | CASSPLGLAGLSYEQYF | TGTGCCAGCAGTCCGCTCGGACTAGCGGGACTATCCTACGAGCAGTACTTC
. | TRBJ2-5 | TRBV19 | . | CASSWGAETQYF | TGTGCCAGTAGTTGGGGAGCAGAGACCCAGTACTTC
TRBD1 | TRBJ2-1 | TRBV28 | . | CASSFDRDLVYNEQFF | TGTGCCAGCAGTTTTGACAGGGATCTTGTCTACAATGAGCAGTTCTTC
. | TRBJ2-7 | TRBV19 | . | CASSIKKVDRPIGYFYEQYF | TGTGCCAGTAGTATTAAGAAAGTAGACAGGCCGATAGGTTACTTCTACGAGCAGTACTTC
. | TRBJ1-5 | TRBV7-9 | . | CASAKYSNQPQHF | TGTGCCAGCGCTAAATATAGCAATCAGCCCCAGCATTTT
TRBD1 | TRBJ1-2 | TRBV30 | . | CAAGTGGRYTF | TGTGCCGCGGGGACAGGGGGAAGGTACACCTTC
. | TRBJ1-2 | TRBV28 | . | CASTTLYGYTF | TGTGCCAGCACCACCCTCTATGGCTACACCTTC
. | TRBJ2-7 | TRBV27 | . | CASSLGDRQYEQYF | TGTGCCAGCAGTTTGGGGGACCGACAATACGAGCAGTACTTC
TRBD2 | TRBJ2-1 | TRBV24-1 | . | CATSDSAGVSYNEQFF | TGTGCCACCAGTGATTCGGCGGGAGTCTCCTACAATGAGCAGTTCTTC
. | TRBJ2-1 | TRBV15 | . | CATMGYADNEQFF | TGTGCCACCATGGGGTACGCCGACAATGAGCAGTTCTTC
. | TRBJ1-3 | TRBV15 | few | CATSRPGVARGNTIYF | TGTGCCACCAGCAGGCCCGGGGTGGCACGGGGAAACACCATATATTTT
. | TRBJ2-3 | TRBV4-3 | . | CASSQEGSDTQYF | TGCGCCAGCAGCCAAGAGGGATCAGATACGCAGTATTTT
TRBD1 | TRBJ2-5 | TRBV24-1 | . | CATSAGQGDGETQYF | TGTGCCACCAGTGCTGGGCAGGGGGATGGAGAGACCCAGTACTTC
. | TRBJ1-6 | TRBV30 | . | CAWSASGPNSPLHF | TGTGCCTGGAGTGCCTCAGGGCCCAATTCACCCCTCCACTTT
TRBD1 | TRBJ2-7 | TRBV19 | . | CASSQRRDRGSEQYF | TGTGCCAGTAGCCAAAGAAGGGACAGGGGTAGCGAGCAGTACTTC
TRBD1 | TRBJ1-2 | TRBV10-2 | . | CASKRGGRDRPNYGYTF | TGCGCCAGCAAACGGGGAGGGAGGGACAGACCTAACTATGGCTACACCTTC
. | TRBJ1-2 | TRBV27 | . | CASSPGPNYGYTF | TGTGCCAGCAGTCCCGGCCCGAACTATGGCTACACCTTC
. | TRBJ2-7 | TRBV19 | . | CASTPSAASSYEQYF | TGTGCCAGTACCCCCTCCGCGGCCTCCTCCTACGAGCAGTACTTC
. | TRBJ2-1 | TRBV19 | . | CASSIFREQFF | TGTGCCAGTAGTATCTTTCGGGAGCAGTTCTTC
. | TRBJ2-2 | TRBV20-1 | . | CSASKDPGGSGELFF | TGCAGTGCTAGTAAGGACCCCGGAGGGTCCGGGGAGCTGTTTTTT
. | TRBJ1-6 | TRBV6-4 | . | CASSREGDSPLHF | TGTGCCAGCAGTCGGGAAGGGGATTCACCCCTCCACTTT
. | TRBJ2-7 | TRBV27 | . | CASSLWGTVGEQYF | TGTGCCAGCAGCCTTTGGGGCACCGTGGGTGAGCAGTACTTC
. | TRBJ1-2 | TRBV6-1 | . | CASSEVQKANYGYTF | TGTGCCAGCAGTGAAGTGCAGAAAGCTAACTATGGCTACACCTTC
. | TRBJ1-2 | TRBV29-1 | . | CSVEDLKYFTESYGYTF | TGCAGCGTTGAAGACTTAAAATATTTCACAGAAAGTTATGGCTACACCTTC
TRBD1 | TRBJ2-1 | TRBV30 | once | CAWSVGTGLYNEQFF | TGTGCCTGGAGTGTAGGGACAGGACTTTACAATGAGCAGTTCTTC
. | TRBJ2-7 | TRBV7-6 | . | CASSATLGGSEQYF | TGTGCCAGCAGCGCGACCTTAGGGGGGAGCGAGCAGTACTTC
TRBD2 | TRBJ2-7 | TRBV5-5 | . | CASSLYTSGSYEQYF | TGTGCCAGCAGCTTATACACTAGCGGCTCCTACGAGCAGTACTTC
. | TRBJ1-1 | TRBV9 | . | CASSQSLFNTEAFF | TGTGCCAGCAGTCAAAGTCTCTTTAACACTGAAGCTTTCTTT
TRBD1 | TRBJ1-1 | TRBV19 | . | CASSIGQAVAEAFF | TGTGCCAGTAGTATTGGACAGGCTGTAGCTGAAGCTTTCTTT
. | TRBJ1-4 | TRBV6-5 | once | CASTGTRGEKLFF | TGTGCCAGCACCGGGACTCGGGGGGAAAAACTGTTTTTT
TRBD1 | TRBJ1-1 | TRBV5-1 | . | CASSLTGTGGTEAFF | TGCGCCAGCAGCTTAACCGGGACAGGGGGCACTGAAGCTTTCTTT
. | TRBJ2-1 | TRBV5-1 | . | CASSLVYTSEIEQFF | TGCGCCAGCAGCTTGGTATACACTTCGGAGATTGAGCAGTTCTTC
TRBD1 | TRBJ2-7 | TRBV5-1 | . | CASSTGTAALGAYEQYF | TGCGCCAGCAGCACGGGGACAGCCGCCCTGGGGGCCTACGAGCAGTACTTC
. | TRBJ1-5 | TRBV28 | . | CASSTLSNQPQHF | TGTGCCAGCAGTACACTTAGCAATCAGCCCCAGCATTTT
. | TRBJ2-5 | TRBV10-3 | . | CAISESGGVGETQYF | TGTGCCATCAGTGAGTCCGGGGGAGTGGGAGAGACCCAGTACTTC
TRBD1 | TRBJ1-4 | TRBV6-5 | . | CASSYSRGTEGEKLFF | TGTGCCAGCAGTTACTCACGCGGGACAGAAGGGGAAAAACTGTTTTTT
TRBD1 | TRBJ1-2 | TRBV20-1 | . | CSASQGAGGYTF | TGCAGTGCTAGTCAGGGGGCAGGTGGCTACACCTTC
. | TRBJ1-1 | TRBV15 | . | CATSRDRTGRTFF | TGTGCCACCAGCAGAGATAGGACCGGCCGGACGTTCTTT